The source of this T cell receptor (beta chain) is a study of blood T cell repertoires in COVID-19. Study-level information: There were acute and convalescent COVID-19 samples, and they came from the United States, Italy and Spain. In each case, the material was cDNA or gDNA derived from T cells, B-cell-depleted T cells, or PBMCs.

Germline V CDR1 and CDR2: LGHNA, YNFKEQ. The CDR3 totals 15 residues. Trimming stripped 1 base from V and 3 bases from J, with 9 bases between. In the authors' methods: Nucleated cell counts were estimated from reference gene primer amplification. Some clones are missing from TCRdb's copy, which holds only in-frame ones; the method was immunoSEQ multiplex PCR. The DNA gave D and trimming, while V, J and clone size come from that table. The sample lists about 91,000 clones, more than 70% occurring once. The clonotype comes from a woman of 80 years or more with active COVID-19. The V gene is TRBV4-2, the J gene TRBJ2-2; maybe TRBD2 (5 bases). Input material: peripheral blood. The CDR3 region is CASSQVSRDTGELFF. Here the CDR3 DNA reads TGTGCCAGCAGCCAAGTCTCGCGGGACACCGGGGAGCTGTTTTTT.